These T cell receptor beta chains were read from a single sample in a study of blood T cell repertoires in COVID-19. Libraries were prepared by immunoSEQ multiplex PCR; TCRdb keeps only in-frame clonotypes and omits some of them. In the table there are 70,000 to 80,000 clones, about 90% of which are singletons. The specimen sequenced was peripheral blood. Source of these receptors: an elderly man in a cohort sampled during active COVID-19. The CDR3 runs from the conserved cysteine through the conserved F or W. D genes are given only for firm matches. Clone size is not always given. Where it is, it says once, few, many or a class for expanded clones.

V gene,clone size,D gene,J gene,CDR3 DNA,CDR3 protein
TRBV15,once,TRBD1,TRBJ1-5,TGTGCCACCAGCAGAGATCGCGGACAGGGGAGTCAGCCCCAGCATTTT,CATSRDRGQGSQPQHF
TRBV10-3,few,-,TRBJ2-1,TGTGCCATCAGTGACAGGGCCAATGAGCAGTTCTTC,CAISDRANEQFF
TRBV28,-,TRBD1,TRBJ1-2,TGTGCCAGTATCTCGACAGGGGGAAGATCCTATGGCTACACCTTC,CASISTGGRSYGYTF
TRBV6-1,-,TRBD1,TRBJ1-1,TGTGCCAGCAGTGAAACCGGGACAGGGGGCGAGGTAAGATTGAACACTGAAGCTTTCTTT,CASSETGTGGEVRLNTEAFF
TRBV5-1,-,-,TRBJ1-1,TGCGCCAGCAGCTTGGATGGGGGCAACACTGAAGCTTTCTTT,CASSLDGGNTEAFF
TRBV6-4,-,-,TRBJ2-3,TGTGCCAGCAGTGGAGGGGGGGGGCGCTCCACAGATACGCAGTATTTT,CASSGGGGRSTDTQYF
TRBV29-1,once,TRBD2,TRBJ2-5,TGCAGCGCTTTGACTAGCGGGGGCGAGACCCAGTACTTC,CSALTSGGETQYF
TRBV5-5,-,-,TRBJ2-6,TGTGCCAGCAGCTTGGATGGGGCAGCTGGGGCCAACGTCCTGACTTTC,CASSLDGAAGANVLTF
TRBV21-1,-,-,TRBJ1-4,TGTGCCAGCAGCAAAGGCCCGGCAACTAATGAAAAACTGTTTTTT,CASSKGPATNEKLFF
TRBV7-8,-,-,TRBJ1-2,TGTGCCAGCAGCGAATGGGACACTCCTAACTATGGCTACACCTTC,CASSEWDTPNYGYTF
TRBV7-2,-,-,TRBJ1-1,TGTGCCAGCAGCTTCTACCGTGCGAACACTGAAGCTTTCTTT,CASSFYRANTEAFF
TRBV7-9,-,TRBD2,TRBJ2-1,TGTGCCAGCAAAAAGGCGGGGGGGACCTACAATGAGCAGTTCTTC,CASKKAGGTYNEQFF
TRBV19,-,-,TRBJ2-7,TGTGCCAGTAGTGAACAGGGTTACGAGCAGTACTTC,CASSEQGYEQYF
TRBV19,-,-,TRBJ2-3,TGTGCCAGTAAATCATTGGGCCTCACAGATACGCAGTATTTT,CASKSLGLTDTQYF
TRBV18,once,-,TRBJ2-7,TGTGCCAGCTCACCTCGGGGTGGGGCCTACGAGCAGTACTTC,CASSPRGGAYEQYF
TRBV6-1,-,-,TRBJ2-1,TGTGCCAGCAGTGAAGTCTTAGCAGGGCGTGAGCAGTTCTTC,CASSEVLAGREQFF
TRBV28,-,TRBD1,TRBJ2-4,TGTGCCACAGACAGGGGGGACATTCAGTACTTC,CATDRGDIQYF
TRBV28,-,TRBD2,TRBJ2-1,TGTGCCAGCAGTTTATCTCTAGCGGGGGGCCCCGGCAGGCATGAGCAGTTCTTC,CASSLSLAGGPGRHEQFF
TRBV11-2,-,TRBD1,TRBJ2-3,TGTGCCAGCAGTTCCAGGGGGCTCACAGATACGCAGTATTTT,CASSSRGLTDTQYF
TRBV5-1,-,TRBD1,TRBJ2-3,TGCGCCAGCAGCTTGGGGCACAGGGGGCGCGGAGATACGCAGTATTTT,CASSLGHRGRGDTQYF
TRBV5-1,few,-,TRBJ2-2,TGCGCCAGCAGCCCACGGACAGCGAACACCGGGGAGCTGTTTTTT,CASSPRTANTGELFF
TRBV7-2,-,TRBD1,TRBJ1-4,TGTGCCAGCAGCTACCGACAGGGGGCTCGAAAACTGTTTTTT,CASSYRQGARKLFF
TRBV3-1/TRBV3-2,-,TRBD2,TRBJ2-3,TGTGCCAGCAGCCCTCTAGCGGGGCGAAGCACAGATACGCAGTATTTT,CASSPLAGRSTDTQYF
TRBV28,-,-,TRBJ1-3,TGTGCCAGCACCTCCCCCGGGGACACCATATATTTT,CASTSPGDTIYF
TRBV14,-,-,TRBJ1-1,TGTGCCAGCAGCCCGCCGGGGTACTCTGAAGCTTTCTTT,CASSPPGYSEAFF
TRBV7-9,-,-,TRBJ1-3,TGTGCCAGCAGCTTTAGGAGGTCTGGAAACACCATATATTTT,CASSFRRSGNTIYF
TRBV5-4,-,TRBD1,TRBJ1-1,TGTGCCAGCGGGAAGGACAGGGGCACTGAAGCTTTCTTT,CASGKDRGTEAFF
TRBV18,-,-,TRBJ1-1,TGTGCCAGCTCACAATACAGGATTGAAGCTTTCTTT,CASSQYRIEAFF
TRBV2,once,-,TRBJ1-6,TGTGCCAGCAGTGAAGCTAAGGGCAGCGGTTCACCCCTCCACTTT,CASSEAKGSGSPLHF
TRBV27,-,-,TRBJ2-6,TGTGCCAGCAGTTTAGCGGGGGCCAACGTCCTGACTTTC,CASSLAGANVLTF
TRBV10-3,-,-,TRBJ1-1,TGTGCCATCAGTGAGCAAGCGAACACTGAAGCTTTCTTT,CAISEQANTEAFF